This T cell receptor beta chain was captured by sequencing in a study of Ad26.COV2.S vaccination and SARS-CoV-2 variants. For the study at large: In the COV1001 trial, the donor was in the Ad26.COV2.S arm. Notes on the study in general: Vaccine recipients showed a spike-specific TCR breadth that was higher than in placebo recipients.

A remark on this clone: Its specificity is unknown.

Sequencing was performed with immunoSEQ multiplex PCR; in TCRdb, only in-frame clones are kept and a portion is missing. Among hundreds of thousands of clones listed, approximately 86% were seen once. Stated treatment: some 19 received Ad26.COV2.S at low or high dose, single or two shots; several received placebo; per-sample allocation not given. Samples analyzed were those drawn on day 63 after the first vaccine or placebo injection. Germline values: CDR1 SGHNT, CDR2 YYREEE (reference sequence). The CDR3 runs to 15 residues. V lost 4 bases, J lost 0 bases, and 11 bases lay in between. This TCR was sampled from a person between 18 and 65 years old who received the Ad26.COV2.S COVID-19 vaccine or a placebo. This specimen consisted of peripheral blood, obtained in a trial of Ad26.COV2.S vaccine versus placebo. V gene TRBV5-4 combines with J gene TRBJ2-1; possibly TRBD2 for D (6 bases). The CDR3 DNA follows: TGTGCCAGCAGCCTCCCCGGGAGCTCCTACAATGAGCAGTTCTTC. It codes for CASSLPGSSYNEQFF.